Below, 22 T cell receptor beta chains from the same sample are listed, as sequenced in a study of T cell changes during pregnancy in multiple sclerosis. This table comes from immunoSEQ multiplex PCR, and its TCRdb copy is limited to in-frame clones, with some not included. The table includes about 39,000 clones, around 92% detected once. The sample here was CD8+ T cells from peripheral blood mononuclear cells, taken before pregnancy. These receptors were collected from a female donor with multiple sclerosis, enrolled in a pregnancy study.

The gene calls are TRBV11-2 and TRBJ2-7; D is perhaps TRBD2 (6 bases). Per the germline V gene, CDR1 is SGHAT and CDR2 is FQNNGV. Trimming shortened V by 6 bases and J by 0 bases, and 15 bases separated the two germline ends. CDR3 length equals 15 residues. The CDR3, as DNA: TGTGCCAGCAGGTTCGGCGGGATGAGCTCCTACGAGCAGTACTTC. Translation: CASRFGGMSSYEQYF.

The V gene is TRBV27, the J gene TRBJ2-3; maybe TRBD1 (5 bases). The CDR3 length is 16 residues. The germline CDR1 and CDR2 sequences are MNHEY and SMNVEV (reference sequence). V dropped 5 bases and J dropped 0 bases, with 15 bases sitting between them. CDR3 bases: TGTGCCAGCAGTCAGCGACAGCGCCTTAGCACAGATACGCAGTATTTT. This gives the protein CASSQRQRLSTDTQYF.

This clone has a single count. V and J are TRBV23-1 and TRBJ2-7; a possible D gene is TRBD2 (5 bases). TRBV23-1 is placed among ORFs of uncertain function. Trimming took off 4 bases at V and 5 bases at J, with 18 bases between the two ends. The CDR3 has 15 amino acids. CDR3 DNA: TGCGCCAGCAGTCCCCCGGGGTGGTCGCGCAACGAGCAGTACTTC. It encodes CASSPPGWSRNEQYF.

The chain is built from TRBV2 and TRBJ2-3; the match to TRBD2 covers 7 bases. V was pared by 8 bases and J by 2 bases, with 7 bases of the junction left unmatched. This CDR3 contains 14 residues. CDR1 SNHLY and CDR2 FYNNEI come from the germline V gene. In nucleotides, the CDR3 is TGTGCCAGCGGGCGGCGGGGGAACACAGATACGCAGTATTTT. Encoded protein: CASGRRGNTDTQYF.

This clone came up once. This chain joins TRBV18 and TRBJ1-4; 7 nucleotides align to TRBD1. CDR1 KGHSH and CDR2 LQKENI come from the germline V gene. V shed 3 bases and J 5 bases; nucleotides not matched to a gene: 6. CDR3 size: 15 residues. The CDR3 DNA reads TGTGCCAGCTCACCCAGGACAGGCCCGAATGAAAAACTGTTTTTT. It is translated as CASSPRTGPNEKLFF.

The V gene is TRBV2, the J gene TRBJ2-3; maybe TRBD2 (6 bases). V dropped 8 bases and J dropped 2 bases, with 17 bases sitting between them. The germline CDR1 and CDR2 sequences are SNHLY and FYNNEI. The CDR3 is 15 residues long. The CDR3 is CASPLEASVTDTQYF. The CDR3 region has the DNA TGTGCCAGCCCTCTGGAAGCTAGCGTCACAGATACGCAGTATTTT. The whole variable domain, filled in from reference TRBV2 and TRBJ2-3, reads EPEVTQTPSHQVTQMGQEVILRCVPISNHLYFYWYRQILGQKVEFLVSFYNNEISEKSEIFDDQFSVERPDGSNFTLKIRSTKLEDSAMYFCASPLEASVTDTQYFGPGTRLTVL.

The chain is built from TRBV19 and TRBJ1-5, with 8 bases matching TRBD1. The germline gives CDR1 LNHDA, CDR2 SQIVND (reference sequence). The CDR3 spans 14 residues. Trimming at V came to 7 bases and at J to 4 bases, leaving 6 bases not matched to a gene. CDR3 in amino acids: CASKRQGRNQPQHF. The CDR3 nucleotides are TGTGCCAGTAAACGACAGGGGCGGAATCAGCCCCAGCATTTT.

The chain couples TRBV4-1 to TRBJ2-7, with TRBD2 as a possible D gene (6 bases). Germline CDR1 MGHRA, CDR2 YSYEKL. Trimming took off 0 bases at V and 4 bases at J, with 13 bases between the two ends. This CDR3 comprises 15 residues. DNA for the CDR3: TGCGCCAGCAGCCAAGAACAGGAGGGGTCATACGAGCAGTACTTC. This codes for CASSQEQEGSYEQYF.

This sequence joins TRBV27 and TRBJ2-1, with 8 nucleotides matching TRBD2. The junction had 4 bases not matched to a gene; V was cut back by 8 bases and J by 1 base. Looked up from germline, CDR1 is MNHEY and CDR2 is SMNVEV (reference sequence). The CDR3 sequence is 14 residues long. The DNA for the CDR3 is TGTGCCAGCGGAAGCGGGGGTTCCTACAATGAGCAGTTCTTC. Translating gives CASGSGGSYNEQFF.

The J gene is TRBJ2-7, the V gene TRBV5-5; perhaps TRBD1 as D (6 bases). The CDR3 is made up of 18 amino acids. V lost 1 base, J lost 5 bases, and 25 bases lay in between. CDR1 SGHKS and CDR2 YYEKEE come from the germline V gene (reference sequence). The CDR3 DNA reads TGTGCCAGCAGCTTGTTCGAAGGTGGGCAGGGGACCTTCAACGAGCAGTACTTC. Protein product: CASSLFEGGQGTFNEQYF.

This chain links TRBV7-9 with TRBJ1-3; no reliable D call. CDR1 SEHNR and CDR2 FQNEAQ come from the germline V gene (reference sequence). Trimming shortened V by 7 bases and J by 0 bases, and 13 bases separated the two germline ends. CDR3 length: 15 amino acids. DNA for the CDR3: TGTGCCAGCATGTGGCCGGCTAGCTCTGGAAACACCATATATTTT. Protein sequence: CASMWPASSGNTIYF.

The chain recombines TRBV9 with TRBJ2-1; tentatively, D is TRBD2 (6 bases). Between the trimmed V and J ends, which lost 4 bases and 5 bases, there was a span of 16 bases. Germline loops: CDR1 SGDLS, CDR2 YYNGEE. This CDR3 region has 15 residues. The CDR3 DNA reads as TGTGCCAGCAGCTCCACGGGGGACTTCGACAATGAGCAGTTCTTC. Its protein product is CASSSTGDFDNEQFF.

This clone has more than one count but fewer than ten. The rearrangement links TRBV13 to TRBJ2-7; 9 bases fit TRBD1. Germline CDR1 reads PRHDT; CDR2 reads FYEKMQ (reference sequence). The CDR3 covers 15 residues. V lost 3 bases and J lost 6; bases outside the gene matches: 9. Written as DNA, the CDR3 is TGTGCCAGCAGCTTGGGGACAGGGATTCCCTCCGAGCAGTACTTC. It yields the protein CASSLGTGIPSEQYF.

The chain's CDR3 is CASSLGEGGSTEAFF. The CDR3 bases are TGTGCCAGCAGCTTAGGTGAGGGAGGATCCACTGAAGCTTTCTTT. The chain is built from TRBV7-2 and TRBJ1-1; D is ambiguous. Deletions cut 1 base from V and 4 bases from J, with 13 bases between. The CDR3 sequence is 15 residues long. CDR1 and CDR2 from the germline V gene are SGHTA and FQGNSA.

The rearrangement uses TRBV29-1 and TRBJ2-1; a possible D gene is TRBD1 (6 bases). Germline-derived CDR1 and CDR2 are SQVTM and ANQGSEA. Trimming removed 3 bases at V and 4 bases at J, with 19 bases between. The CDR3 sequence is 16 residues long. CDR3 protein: CSVDGTRQGQYNEQFF. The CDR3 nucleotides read TGCAGCGTTGACGGGACACGGCAGGGCCAATACAATGAGCAGTTCTTC.

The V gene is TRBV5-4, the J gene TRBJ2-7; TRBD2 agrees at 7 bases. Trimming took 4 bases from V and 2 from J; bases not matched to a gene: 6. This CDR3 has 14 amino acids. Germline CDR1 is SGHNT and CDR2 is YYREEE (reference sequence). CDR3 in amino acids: CASSLGGDPYEQYF. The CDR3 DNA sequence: TGTGCCAGCAGCCTGGGGGGGGACCCCTACGAGCAGTACTTC.

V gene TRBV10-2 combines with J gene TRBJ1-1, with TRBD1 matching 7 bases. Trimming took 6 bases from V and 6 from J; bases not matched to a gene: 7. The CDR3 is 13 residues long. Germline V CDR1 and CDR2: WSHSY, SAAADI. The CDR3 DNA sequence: TGCGCCAGCAGCGCGACAGGGTACGCTGAAGCTTTCTTT. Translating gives CASSATGYAEAFF.

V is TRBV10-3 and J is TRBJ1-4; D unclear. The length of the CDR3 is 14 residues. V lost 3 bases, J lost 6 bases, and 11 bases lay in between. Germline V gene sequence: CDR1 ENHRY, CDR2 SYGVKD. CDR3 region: CAISDGGRYEKLFF. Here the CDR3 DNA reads TGTGCCATCAGTGATGGAGGGCGGTATGAAAAACTGTTTTTT.

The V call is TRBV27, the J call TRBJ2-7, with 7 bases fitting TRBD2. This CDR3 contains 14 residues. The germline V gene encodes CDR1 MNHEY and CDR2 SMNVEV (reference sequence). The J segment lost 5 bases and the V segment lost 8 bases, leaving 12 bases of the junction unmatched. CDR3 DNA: TGTGCCAGCCGTCCCGGGCGGGAGTTCGACGAGCAGTACTTC. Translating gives CASRPGREFDEQYF.

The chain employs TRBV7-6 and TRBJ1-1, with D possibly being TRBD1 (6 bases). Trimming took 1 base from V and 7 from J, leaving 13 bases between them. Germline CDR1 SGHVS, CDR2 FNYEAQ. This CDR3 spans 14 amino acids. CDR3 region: CASSLGGGGDEAFF. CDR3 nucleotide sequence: TGTGCCAGCAGCTTAGGGGGAGGGGGAGATGAAGCTTTCTTT.

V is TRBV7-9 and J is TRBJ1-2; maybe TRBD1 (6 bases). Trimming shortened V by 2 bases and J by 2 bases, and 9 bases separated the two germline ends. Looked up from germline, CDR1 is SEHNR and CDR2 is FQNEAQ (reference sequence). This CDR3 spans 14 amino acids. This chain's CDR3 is CASSLKGENYGYTF. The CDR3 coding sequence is TGTGCCAGCAGCTTAAAGGGGGAGAACTATGGCTACACCTTC. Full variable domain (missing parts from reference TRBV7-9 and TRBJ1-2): DTGVSQNPRHKITKRGQNVTFRCDPISEHNRLYWYRQTLGQGPEFLTYFQNEAQLEKSRLLSDRFSAERPKGSFSTLEIQRTEQGDSAMYLCASSLKGENYGYTFGSGTRLTVV.

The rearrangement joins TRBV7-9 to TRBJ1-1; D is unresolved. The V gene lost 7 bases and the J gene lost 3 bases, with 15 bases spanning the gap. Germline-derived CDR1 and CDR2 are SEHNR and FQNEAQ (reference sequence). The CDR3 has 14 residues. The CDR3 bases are TGTGCCAGCAACGGTTCTCCGGGTGACACTGAAGCTTTCTTT. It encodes CASNGSPGDTEAFF.